The 24 T cell receptor beta chains below come from one sample, sequenced in a study of tumor-infiltrating lymphocytes in primary liver carcinoma. Researchers generated TCR beta cDNA from 500 ng of total RNA, relying on a constant-region primer. Sequencing libraries for TCR beta derived from three nested multiplex PCR rounds that used slightly modified ARM-PCR. It was with TRBV1-TRBV30 forward primers and a C-beta reverse primer that the first two PCR rounds were run, at around 11 cycles each. TCRdb passed the multiplex PCR reads through MiXCR, listing each CDR3 protein once. The data contain 60,000 to 90,000 distinct CDR3 sequences, nearly 70% of them singletons. Investigators took RNA and DNA out together from 20-30 mg of unsorted bulk tissue. Input material: liver tumor tissue from sampling region 4. Stated subset: tumor region T4, right-lateral pole. The source of these receptors is a man aged 35 to 55 with primary liver carcinoma and hepatitis B virus infection.

As concerns this clonotype: A junction end diverges from the germline sequence, so it may reflect a read error. V and J are TRBV12-3 or TRBV12-4 and TRBJ2-3; the D is unclear. The CDR3 is 11 residues long. CDR3 coding DNA: TGTGCCAGCAGACTCACAGATAGGCAGTACTTT. It translates to CASRLTDRQYF.

This clonotype was counted at least ten times. This CDR3 is CASRANEQFF. CDR3 in DNA: TGTGCCAGCAGAGCCAATGAGCAGTTCTTC. This sequence joins TRBV28 and TRBJ2-1; the D is unclear. V was trimmed by 6 bases and J by 6 bases, leaving 3 bases between them. CDR1 is MDHEN, CDR2 SYDVKM, per germline. The CDR3 has 10 residues.

Of note for this clonotype: An end of the junction does not agree with germline; a read error may underlie this. The CDR3 loop reads CASSYSTGGYEDTQYF. CDR3 in DNA: TGTGCCAGCAGTTACTCGACCGGGGGTTATGAAGATACACAGTATTTT. The chain couples TRBV6-2 or TRBV6-3 to TRBJ2-3; TRBD2 might be the D (6 bases). Germline CDR1 MNHEY, CDR2 SVGEGT. The length of the CDR3 is 16 residues.

This clonotype was detected once. V is TRBV6-1 and J is TRBJ2-6, with a weak D call TRBD1 (6 bases). Germline V lookup: CDR1 MNHNS, CDR2 SASEGT. V gave up 7 bases and J gave up 0 bases, with 16 bases separating them. CDR3 size: 17 residues. CDR3 residues: CASTLRQDHSGANVLTF. In DNA, the CDR3 is TGTGCCAGCACCCTGAGACAGGACCACTCTGGGGCCAACGTCCTGACTTTC.

About this clonotype: At one end the junction does not follow the germline gene, possibly because of a read error. The chain links TRBV11-3 to TRBJ2-3; D possibly matches TRBD1 or TRBD2 (7 bases each). CDR3 length equals 15 residues. Germline V gene data show CDR1 as SGHNT and CDR2 as YENEEA. Here the CDR3 DNA reads TGTGTCAGCAGCTTAGGGGGCGGGGGCACAGGTACGCAGTATTTT. This codes for CVSSLGGGGTGTQYF.

For this clonotype: No conserved phenylalanine or tryptophan is present at the end of the CDR3, so a read error is the likely explanation. The J gene is TRBJ2-2, the V gene TRBV10-3, with 7 bases fitting TRBD1. There are 16 residues in the CDR3. Trimming cost V 4 bases and J 2 bases; bases outside gene matches: 7. Germline values: CDR1 ENHRY, CDR2 SYGVKD. The CDR3 sequence: CAISVDGTANTGELFL. The DNA of the CDR3 is TGTGCCATCAGTGTCGACGGGACAGCTAACACCGGGGAGCTGTTTCTT.

The table lists this clonotype with many counts. The chain has TRBV5-1 and TRBJ2-5, with 9 bases identical to TRBD1. CDR1 and CDR2 from the germline V gene are SGHRS and YFSETQ. The ends lost 0 bases at V and 5 bases at J; junction bases unmatched: 2. The CDR3 has 14 residues. CDR3 residues: CASSLDRGRETQYF. CDR3 sequence (DNA): TGCGCCAGCAGCTTGGACAGGGGGCGTGAGACCCAGTACTTC.

This clonotype was observed a handful of times. A clone one base away is much larger, so this may be a read error. V usage is TRBV6-1 and J usage is TRBJ2-1; TRBD2 is a possible D gene (6 bases). Per germline, CDR1 MNHNS and CDR2 SASEGT. The CDR3 has 13 amino acids. The CDR3 DNA reads as TGTGCCAGCAGTGGGGACTGGCGGCGTGAGCAGTCCTTC. Encoded protein: CASSGDWRREQSF.

The genes are TRBV12-3 or TRBV12-4 and TRBJ2-7; D possibly corresponds to TRBD2 (5 bases). V was cut by 1 base and J by 7 bases, with 14 bases left in between. The CDR3 is 14 residues long. CDR3 coding DNA: TGTGCCAGCAGTTTAGTTTTGGGATGGGAGGAGCAGTACTTC. This encodes CASSLVLGWEEQYF.

On this clonotype: A junction end diverges from the germline sequence, so it may reflect a read error. CDR3 in DNA: TGTGCCAGCGCGGGGGGAGCTGGCATAGATACGCAATATTTT. Translating gives CASAGGAGIDTQYF. This rearrangement joins TRBV11-1 to TRBJ2-3, with 8 bases aligning to TRBD2. Germline V gene lookup returns CDR1 SGHAT and CDR2 FQDESV (reference sequence). The CDR3 is 14 amino acids.

The rearrangement joins TRBV28 to TRBJ1-1; 8 nucleotides match TRBD1. Trimming took 4 bases from V and 4 from J; bases not matched to a gene: 14. This CDR3 has 17 amino acids. The germline gives CDR1 MDHEN, CDR2 SYDVKM. In nucleotides, the CDR3 is TGTGCCAGCAGTTACCCGAAGACAGGGGAGGTGGCCACTGAAGCTTTCTTT. This sequence encodes CASSYPKTGEVATEAFF. The full variable domain, in which reference TRBV28 and TRBJ1-1 provide the parts outside the CDR3, is DVKVTQSSRYLVKRTGEKVFLECVQDMDHENMFWYRQDPGLGLRLIYFSYDVKMKEKGDIPEGYSVSREKKERFSLILESASTNQTSMYLCASSYPKTGEVATEAFFGQGTRLTVV.

Turning to this clonotype: A junction boundary mismatches the germline segment, possibly from a read error. CDR3 sequence (DNA): TGCACCAGCAGCCTGATTGCGGGAGGGCCGGCCAATGAGCAGTTCTTC. This translates into CTSSLIAGGPANEQFF. The V gene is TRBV5-1, the J gene TRBJ2-1; 9 nucleotides agree with TRBD2. CDR1 and CDR2 from the germline V gene are SGHRS and YFSETQ. The CDR3 sequence is 16 residues long.

Comment on this clonotype: Compared with germline, one end of the junction differs, possibly owing to a read error. This chain links TRBV6-5 with TRBJ1-2, with D unresolved. Per germline, CDR1 MNHEY and CDR2 SVGAGI. There are 15 residues in the CDR3. CDR3 region: CASSCSSRVWSGCTF. Written as DNA, the CDR3 is TGTGCCAGTAGTTGCTCGAGTCGGGTTTGGTCAGGCTGCACCTTC.

Points on this clonotype: Since a much larger clone is just one base distant, this may be a read error. The rearrangement joins TRBV11-2 to TRBJ2-7; tentative D call: TRBD1 (5 bases). Germline CDR1 reads SGHAT; CDR2 reads FQNNGV. The CDR3 extends over 11 amino acids. The DNA for the CDR3 is TGTGTCAGCACAAAAGGGGTTGAGCAGTACTTC. The encoded protein is CVSTKGVEQYF.

As regards this clonotype: Given the absence of the conserved phenylalanine or tryptophan at the CDR3 end, a read error is likely. The chain uses TRBV5-4 and TRBJ2-5; 8 bases are shared with TRBD2. This CDR3 is 16 amino acids long. V trimming: 4 bases; J trimming: 2 bases; junction bases outside the gene matches: 10. Germline V gene lookup returns CDR1 SGHNT and CDR2 YYREEE (reference sequence). The CDR3 region is CASSTLGGRLQETQYL. In DNA, the CDR3 is TGTGCCAGCAGCACCCTTGGCGGGAGGCTTCAAGAGACCCAGTACCTT.

There are a few counts of this clonotype. Just one base apart from a much larger clone, this may be a read error. J is TRBJ1-1 and V is TRBV30; D gene ambiguous. CDR3 length: 12 residues. V was pared by 8 bases and J by 7 bases, with 17 bases between. Germline V gene lookup returns CDR1 GTSNPN and CDR2 SVGIG (reference sequence). DNA of the CDR3: TGTGCCCGGAACCGCGGTGCACTTGAAGCTTTCTTT. Translating it yields CARNRGALEAFF.

Of note for this clonotype: Germline and junction disagree at one end, which may indicate a read error. This chain connects TRBV11-1 to TRBJ2-3, with D maybe TRBD1 (5 bases). Germline V CDR1 and CDR2: SGHAT, FQDESV (reference sequence). There are 16 residues in the CDR3. CDR3 region: CASSRRDRYLTDTQYF. CDR3 DNA: TGTGCTAGCAGCCGCAGGGATCGCTACCTCACAGATACGCAGTATTTT.

The V call is TRBV10-2, the J call TRBJ1-4; D is ambiguous. Deletions cut 0 bases from V and 3 bases from J, with 8 bases between. Per germline, CDR1 WSHSY and CDR2 SAAADI. CDR3 length equals 15 residues. This chain's CDR3 is CASSESSASNEKLFF. For the CDR3, the DNA is TGCGCCAGCAGTGAGTCTTCAGCTTCTAATGAAAAACTGTTTTTT.

The gene calls are TRBV2 and TRBJ2-6, with unresolved D. Germline values: CDR1 SNHLY, CDR2 FYNNEI. The CDR3 spans 11 residues. In DNA, the CDR3 is TGTGCGCGCTCTGGGGCCAACGTCCTGACTTTC. As protein: CARSGANVLTF.

About this clonotype: Just one base apart from a much larger clone, this may be a read error. This chain links TRBV7-9 with TRBJ2-1; 9 nucleotides align to TRBD2. CDR1 is SEHNR and CDR2 is FQNEAQ in the germline V gene (reference sequence). The CDR3 runs to 14 residues. CDR3: CASSLIAGADEQSF. DNA for the CDR3: TGTGCCAGCAGCTTAATAGCGGGAGCCGATGAGCAGTCCTTC. Using reference TRBV7-9 and TRBJ2-1 for the parts outside the CDR3, the full variable domain is DTGVSQNPRHKITKRGQNVTFRCDPISEHNRLYWYRQTLGQGPEFLTYFQNEAQLEKSRLLSDRFSAERPKGSFSTLEIQRTEQGDSAMYLCASSLIAGADEQSFGPGTRLTVL.

The rearrangement uses TRBV4-1 and TRBJ2-2; no reliable D call. V lost 10 bases to trimming and J lost 6 bases, with 21 bases between them. The CDR3 sequence is 15 residues long. Germline assignment: CDR1 MGHRA and CDR2 YSYEKL. The CDR3 here is CANGQEGANPGELFF. CDR3 coding DNA: TGCGCCAACGGCCAAGAAGGAGCCAACCCCGGGGAGCTGTTTTTT.

This clonotype was detected a few times. This may be a read error, as it is one base from a much larger clone. The chain has TRBV28 and TRBJ1-3; TRBD1 matches 7 bases. Per the germline V gene, CDR1 is MDHEN and CDR2 is SYDVKM. There are 16 residues in the CDR3. V was pared by 5 bases and J by 0 bases, with 7 bases of the junction left unmatched. Here the CDR3 DNA reads TGTGCCAGCAGTCCAGCCGGGACAGCCTCTGGAAACACCATATATTTT. This gives the protein CASSPAGTASGNTIYF.

A word on this clonotype: At one end, the junction sequence differs from germline, possibly due to a read error. The chain employs TRBV6-1 and TRBJ2-2; possible D gene TRBD1, 6 bases. This CDR3 spans 14 amino acids. Per the germline V gene, CDR1 is MNHNS and CDR2 is SASEGT. In DNA form, the CDR3 reads TGCGCCAGCAGTGGATCAGGGGAAACCGGGGAGCTGTTTTTT. Translating gives CASSGSGETGELFF.

On this clonotype itself: Likely a read error: the CDR3 ends without its conserved phenylalanine or tryptophan. The chain has TRBV4-1 and TRBJ2-5; tentative D call: TRBD2 (6 bases). The CDR3 totals 15 residues. Looked up from germline, CDR1 is MGHRA and CDR2 is YSYEKL. V gave up 1 base and J gave up 1 base, with 10 bases separating them. The CDR3 here is CASSQGLEVQETQYL. DNA for the CDR3: TGCGCCAGCAGCCAAGGACTAGAGGTCCAAGAGACCCAGTACTTA.